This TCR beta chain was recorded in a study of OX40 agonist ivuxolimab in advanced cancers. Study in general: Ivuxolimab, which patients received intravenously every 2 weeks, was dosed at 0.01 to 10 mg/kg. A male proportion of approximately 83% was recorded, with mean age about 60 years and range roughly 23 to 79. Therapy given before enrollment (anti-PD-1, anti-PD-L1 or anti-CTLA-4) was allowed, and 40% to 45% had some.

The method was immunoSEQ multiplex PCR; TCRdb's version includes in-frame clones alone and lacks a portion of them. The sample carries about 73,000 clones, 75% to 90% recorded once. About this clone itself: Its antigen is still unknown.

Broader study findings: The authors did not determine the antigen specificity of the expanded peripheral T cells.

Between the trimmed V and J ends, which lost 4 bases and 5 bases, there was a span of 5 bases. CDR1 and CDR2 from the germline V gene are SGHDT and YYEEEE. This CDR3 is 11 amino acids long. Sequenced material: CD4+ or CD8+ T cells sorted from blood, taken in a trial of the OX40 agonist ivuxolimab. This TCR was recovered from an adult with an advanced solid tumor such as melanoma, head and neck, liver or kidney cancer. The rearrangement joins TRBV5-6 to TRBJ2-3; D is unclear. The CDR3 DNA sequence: TGTGCCAGCAGCCTAGGAGATACGCAGTATTTT. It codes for CASSLGDTQYF.